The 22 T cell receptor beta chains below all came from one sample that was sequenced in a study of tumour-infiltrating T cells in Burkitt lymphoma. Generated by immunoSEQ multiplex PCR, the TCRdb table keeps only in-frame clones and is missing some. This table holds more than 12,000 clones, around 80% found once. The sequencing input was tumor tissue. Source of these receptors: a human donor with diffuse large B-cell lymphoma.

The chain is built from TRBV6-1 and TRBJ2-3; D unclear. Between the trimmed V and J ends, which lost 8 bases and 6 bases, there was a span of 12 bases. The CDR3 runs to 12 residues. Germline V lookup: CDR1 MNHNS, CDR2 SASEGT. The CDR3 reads CASRVHRDTQYF. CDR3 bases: TGTGCCAGCCGGGTTCATCGGGATACGCAGTATTTT.

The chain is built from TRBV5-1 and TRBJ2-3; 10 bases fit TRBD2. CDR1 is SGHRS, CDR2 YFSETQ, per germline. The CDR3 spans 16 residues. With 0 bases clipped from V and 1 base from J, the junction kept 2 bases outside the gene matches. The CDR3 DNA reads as TGCGCCAGCAGCTTGGAGCTAGCGGGGGGCACAGATACGCAGTATTTT. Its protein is CASSLELAGGTDTQYF.

The CDR3 here is CASGLVGQGEGQPQHF. In DNA, the CDR3 is TGTGCTAGTGGTTTGGTAGGACAGGGAGAGGGTCAGCCCCAGCATTTT. The rearrangement links TRBV12-5 to TRBJ1-5; 8 bases are shared with TRBD1. The CDR3 length is 16 residues. CDR1 LGHNT and CDR2 FRNRAP come from the germline V gene. With V trimmed by 0 bases and J by 6 bases, 7 bases remained unmatched.

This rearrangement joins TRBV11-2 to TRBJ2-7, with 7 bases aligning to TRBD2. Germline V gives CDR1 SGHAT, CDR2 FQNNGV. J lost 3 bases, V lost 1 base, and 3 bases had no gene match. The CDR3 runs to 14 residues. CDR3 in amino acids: CASSLGTRVYEQYV. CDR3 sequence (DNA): TGTGCCAGCAGCTTAGGGACTAGAGTCTACGAGCAGTACGTC.

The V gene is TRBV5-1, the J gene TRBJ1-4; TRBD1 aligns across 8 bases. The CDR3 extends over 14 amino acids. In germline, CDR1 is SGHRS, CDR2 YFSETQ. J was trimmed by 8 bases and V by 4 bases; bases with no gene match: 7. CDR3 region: CASSRTGSGEKLFF. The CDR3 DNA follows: TGCGCCAGCAGCCGGACAGGGAGCGGGGAAAAACTGTTTTTT.

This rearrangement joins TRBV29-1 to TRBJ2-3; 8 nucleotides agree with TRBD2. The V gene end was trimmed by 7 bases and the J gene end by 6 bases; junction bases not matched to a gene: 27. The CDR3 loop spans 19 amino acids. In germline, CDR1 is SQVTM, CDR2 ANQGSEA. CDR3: CSAGPWREAMVKGRDTQYF. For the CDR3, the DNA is TGCAGCGCGGGCCCTTGGCGGGAGGCGATGGTGAAAGGGAGGGATACGCAGTATTTT.

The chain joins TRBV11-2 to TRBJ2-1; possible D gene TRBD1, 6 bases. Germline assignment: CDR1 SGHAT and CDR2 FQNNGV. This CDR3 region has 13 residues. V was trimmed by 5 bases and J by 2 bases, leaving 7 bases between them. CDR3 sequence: CASSRDTYNEQFF. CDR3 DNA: TGTGCCAGCAGCCGGGACACCTACAATGAGCAGTTCTTC.

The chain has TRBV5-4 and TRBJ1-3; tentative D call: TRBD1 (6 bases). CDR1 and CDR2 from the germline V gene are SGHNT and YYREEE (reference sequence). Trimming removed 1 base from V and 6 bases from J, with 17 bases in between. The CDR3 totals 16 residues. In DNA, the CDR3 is TGTGCCAGCAGCTTGTCTCCGGGGGCATTCGTAAACACCATATATTTT. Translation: CASSLSPGAFVNTIYF.

The DNA for the CDR3 is TGTGCCAGCAGCTTAGTAGGCCAGGCCGGGGGTGAGCAGTTCTTC. Protein product: CASSLVGQAGGEQFF. The V gene is TRBV7-2, the J gene TRBJ2-1; perhaps TRBD2 as D (6 bases). The CDR3 contains 15 residues. V was shortened by 1 base and J by 9 bases, with 16 bases between the two germline ends. Germline V gene data show CDR1 as SGHTA and CDR2 as FQGNSA. Based on the CDR3 plus reference TRBV7-2 and TRBJ2-1, the full variable domain is GAGVSQSPSNKVTEKGKDVELRCDPISGHTALYWYRQSLGQGLEFLIYFQGNSAPDKSGLPSDRFSAERTGGSVSTLTIQRTQQEDSAVYLCASSLVGQAGGEQFFGPGTRLTVL.

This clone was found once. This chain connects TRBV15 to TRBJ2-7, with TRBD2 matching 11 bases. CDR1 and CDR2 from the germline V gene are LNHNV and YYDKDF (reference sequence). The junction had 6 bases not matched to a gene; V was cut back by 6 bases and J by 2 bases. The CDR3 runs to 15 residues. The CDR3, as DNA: TGTGCCACCAGTCCGACTAGCGGGAAGACCTACGAGCAGTACGTC. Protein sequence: CATSPTSGKTYEQYV.

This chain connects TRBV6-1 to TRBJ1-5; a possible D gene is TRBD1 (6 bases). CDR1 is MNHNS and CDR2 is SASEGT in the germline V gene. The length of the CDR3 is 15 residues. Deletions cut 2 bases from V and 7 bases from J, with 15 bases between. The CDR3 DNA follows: TGTGCCAGCAGTGAACTACAGGGAAGATTCCAGCCCCAGCATTTT. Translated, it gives CASSELQGRFQPQHF.

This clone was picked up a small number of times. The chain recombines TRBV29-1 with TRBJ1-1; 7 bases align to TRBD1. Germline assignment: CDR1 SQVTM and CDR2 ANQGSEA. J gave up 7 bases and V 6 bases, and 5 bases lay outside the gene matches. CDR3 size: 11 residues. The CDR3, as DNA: TGCAGCGTCGACAGGGCCCTTGAAGCTTTCTTT. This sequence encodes CSVDRALEAFF. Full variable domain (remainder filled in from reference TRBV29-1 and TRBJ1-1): SAVISQKPSRDICQRGTSLTIQCQVDSQVTMMFWYRQQPGQSLTLIATANQGSEATYESGFVIDKFPISRPNLTFSTLTVSNMSPEDSSIYLCSVDRALEAFFGQGTRLTVV.

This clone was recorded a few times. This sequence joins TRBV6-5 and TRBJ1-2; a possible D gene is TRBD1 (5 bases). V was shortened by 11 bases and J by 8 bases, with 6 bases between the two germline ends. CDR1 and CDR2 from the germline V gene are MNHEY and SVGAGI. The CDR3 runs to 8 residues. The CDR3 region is CAAGGYTF. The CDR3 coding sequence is TGTGCCGCAGGGGGCTACACCTTC.

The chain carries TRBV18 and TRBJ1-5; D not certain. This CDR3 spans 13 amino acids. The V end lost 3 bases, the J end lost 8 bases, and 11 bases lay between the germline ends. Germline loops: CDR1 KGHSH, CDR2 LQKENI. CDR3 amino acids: CASSPGGIEPQHF. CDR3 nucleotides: TGTGCCAGCTCACCGGGTGGCATTGAGCCCCAGCATTTT.

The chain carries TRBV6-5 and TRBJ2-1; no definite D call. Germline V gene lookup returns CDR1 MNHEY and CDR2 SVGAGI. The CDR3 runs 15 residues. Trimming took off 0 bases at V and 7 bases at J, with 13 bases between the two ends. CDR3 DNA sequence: TGTGCCAGCAGTTACTCGACCTCTAGGTCGAATGAGCAGTTCTTC. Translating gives CASSYSTSRSNEQFF.

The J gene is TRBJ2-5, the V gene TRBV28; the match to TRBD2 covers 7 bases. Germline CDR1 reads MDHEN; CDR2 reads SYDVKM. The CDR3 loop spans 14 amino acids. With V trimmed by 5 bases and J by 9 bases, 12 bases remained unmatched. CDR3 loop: CASSPRGGGEAQYF. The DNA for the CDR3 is TGTGCCAGCAGTCCCCGGGGCGGGGGTGAGGCCCAGTACTTC.

The CDR3 sequence is CASSSAHRELNEKLFF. For the CDR3, the DNA is TGTGCCAGCAGCTCAGCCCACAGGGAGCTTAATGAAAAACTGTTTTTT. J is TRBJ1-4 and V is TRBV11-2, with TRBD1 as a possible D gene (6 bases). In germline, CDR1 is SGHAT, CDR2 FQNNGV. With 4 bases removed from V and 4 bases from J, the gap between germline ends came to 16 bases. The CDR3 covers 16 residues.

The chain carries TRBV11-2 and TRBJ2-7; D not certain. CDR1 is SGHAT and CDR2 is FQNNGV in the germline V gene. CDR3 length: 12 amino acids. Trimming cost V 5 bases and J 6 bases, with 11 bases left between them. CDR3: CASSPRPGEQYF. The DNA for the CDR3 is TGTGCCAGCAGCCCCCGGCCGGGCGAGCAGTACTTC.

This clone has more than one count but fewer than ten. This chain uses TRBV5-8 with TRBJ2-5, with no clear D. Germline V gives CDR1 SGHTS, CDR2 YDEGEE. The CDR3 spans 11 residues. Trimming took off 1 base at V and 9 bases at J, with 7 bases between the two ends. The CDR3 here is CASSLTGSQYF. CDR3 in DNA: TGTGCCAGCAGCTTGACGGGCTCCCAGTACTTC.

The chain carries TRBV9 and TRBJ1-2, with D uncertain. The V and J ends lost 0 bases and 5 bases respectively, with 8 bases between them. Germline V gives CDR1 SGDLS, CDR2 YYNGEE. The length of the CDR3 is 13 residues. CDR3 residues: CASSVATEYGYTF. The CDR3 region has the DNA TGTGCCAGCAGCGTAGCTACGGAGTATGGCTACACCTTC.

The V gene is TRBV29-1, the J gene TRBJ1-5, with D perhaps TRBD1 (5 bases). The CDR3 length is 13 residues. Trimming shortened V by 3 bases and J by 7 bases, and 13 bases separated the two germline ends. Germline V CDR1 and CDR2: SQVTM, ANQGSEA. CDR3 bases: TGCAGCGTTGACGCCGGGTCAGGGCAGCCCCAGCATTTT. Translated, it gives CSVDAGSGQPQHF.

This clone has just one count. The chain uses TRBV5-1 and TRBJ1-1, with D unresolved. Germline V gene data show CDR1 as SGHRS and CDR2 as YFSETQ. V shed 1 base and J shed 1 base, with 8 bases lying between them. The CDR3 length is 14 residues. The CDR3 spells CASSLQAPNTEAFF. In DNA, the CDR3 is TGCGCCAGCAGCTTGCAGGCTCCGAACACTGAAGCTTTCTTT.